This T cell receptor (beta chain) was captured by sequencing in a study of blood T cell repertoires in COVID-19. Study-wide background: The United States, Italy and Spain provided the acute and convalescent COVID-19 samples. PBMCs, B-cell-depleted T cells, or T cells were the source of the cDNA or gDNA that made up the material.

Germline V CDR1 and CDR2: LNHNV, YYDKDF (reference sequence). V lost 1 base and J lost 5, with 11 bases in between. This CDR3 spans 14 amino acids. The authors' processing: Reference gene primer amplification gave nucleated cell count estimates. Clones were read by immunoSEQ multiplex PCR, and TCRdb kept only the in-frame ones, dropping some. The DNA gave D and trimming, while V, J and clone size come from that table. Among 300,000 to 400,000 clones listed, over 70% were seen once. Sequences were obtained from peripheral blood. V gene TRBV15 combines with J gene TRBJ1-1, with D uncertain. The clonotype was recovered from a man aged 30-40 years with active or convalescent COVID-19. CDR3 sequence reads: CATSRAVDRTEAFF. The CDR3, as DNA: TGTGCCACCAGCAGAGCCGTAGATCGGACTGAAGCTTTCTTT.